The 31 T cell receptor beta chains below all came from one sample that was sequenced in a study of blood T cell dynamics during melanoma immunotherapy. Sample time point: pre-treatment baseline. Only in-frame clones appear in the TCRdb table, and some are missing; sequencing was by immunoSEQ multiplex PCR. Altogether 15,000 to 20,000 clones are present, roughly 83% being singletons, with the ten largest covering 6.5% to 8%. The sequences come from blood, collected from a patient treated with checkpoint blockade. Receptors were obtained from a human donor with melanoma.

This clone was detected only once. V gene TRBV4-3 combines with J gene TRBJ2-2, with 7 bases that match TRBD1. CDR3 size: 19 residues. The V and J ends lost 1 base and 1 base, in that order; junction bases with no gene match: 12. Germline V lookup: CDR1 LGHNA, CDR2 YSLEER. The CDR3 DNA reads as TGCGCCAGCAGCCAAGTACCACACAGGGGTTTTCAGAACACCGGGGAGCTGTTTTTT. It codes for CASSQVPHRGFQNTGELFF.

The chain combines TRBV29-1 with TRBJ2-1; 9 bases fit TRBD2. V lost 6 bases to trimming and J lost 6 bases; unmatched junction nucleotides: 9. CDR3 length equals 14 residues. The germline V gene has CDR1 SQVTM and CDR2 ANQGSEA. CDR3 region: CSVHPGLAGNEQFF. DNA of the CDR3: TGCAGCGTCCACCCGGGACTAGCAGGCAATGAGCAGTTCTTC.

V is TRBV6-5 and J is TRBJ1-5; 9 nucleotides match TRBD1. The CDR3 extends over 15 amino acids. Trimming took 5 bases from V and 3 from J; bases not matched to a gene: 5. Per the germline V gene, CDR1 is MNHEY and CDR2 is SVGAGI. Written as DNA, the CDR3 is TGTGCCAGCAGTGCCTGGGACAGGGTCAATCAGCCCCAGCATTTT. Residues: CASSAWDRVNQPQHF.

This chain links TRBV7-2 with TRBJ2-3; TRBD1 aligns across 8 bases. There are 15 residues in the CDR3. Germline V gene sequence: CDR1 SGHTA, CDR2 FQGNSA. J was trimmed by 6 bases and V by 8 bases; bases with no gene match: 13. CDR3 in amino acids: CASASQRTGMDTQYF. The CDR3 region has the DNA TGTGCCAGCGCCTCACAAAGGACAGGGATGGATACGCAGTATTTT. The full variable domain, completed using reference TRBV7-2 and TRBJ2-3, is GAGVSQSPSNKVTEKGKDVELRCDPISGHTALYWYRQSLGQGLEFLIYFQGNSAPDKSGLPSDRFSAERTGGSVSTLTIQRTQQEDSAVYLCASASQRTGMDTQYFGPGTRLTVL.

The chain couples TRBV4-2 to TRBJ2-1, with TRBD2 matching over 8 bases. This CDR3 contains 16 residues. The germline CDR1 and CDR2 sequences are LGHNA and YNFKEQ. V shed 2 bases and J 8 bases; nucleotides not matched to a gene: 11. The chain's CDR3 is CASSQRRGDLNDEQFF. In DNA, the CDR3 is TGTGCCAGCAGCCAAAGGCGGGGGGACTTGAACGATGAGCAGTTCTTC.

This chain joins TRBV5-1 and TRBJ2-7; TRBD2 is a possible D gene (6 bases). The CDR3 consists of 13 residues. The V gene's germline CDR1 is SGHRS and CDR2 YFSETQ. Trimming removed 0 bases from V and 4 bases from J, with 8 bases in between. The CDR3 spells CASSLEGRYEQYF. The DNA for the CDR3 is TGCGCCAGCAGCTTGGAGGGGAGGTACGAGCAGTACTTC.

This clone appeared once. The chain employs TRBV28 and TRBJ2-1, with 8 positions matching TRBD2. V dropped 3 bases and J dropped 7; count of bases not matched to a gene: 8. From germline, CDR1 is MDHEN and CDR2 SYDVKM. The CDR3 runs to 15 residues. CDR3: CASSFNPSGSNEQFF. The CDR3, as DNA: TGTGCCAGCAGTTTTAACCCTAGCGGGTCGAATGAGCAGTTCTTC.

The chain couples TRBV11-3 to TRBJ2-5, with no clear D. The length of the CDR3 is 12 residues. V was trimmed by 5 bases and J by 0 bases, leaving 4 bases between them. Per germline, CDR1 SGHNT and CDR2 YENEEA. The CDR3 coding sequence is TGTGCCAGCAGCCAGTACCAAGAGACCCAGTACTTC. Translated: CASSQYQETQYF.

The chain has TRBV7-9 and TRBJ2-1; D is perhaps TRBD2 (5 bases). The length of the CDR3 is 14 residues. From germline, CDR1 is SEHNR and CDR2 FQNEAQ (reference sequence). Trimming removed 1 base at V and 3 bases at J, with 7 bases between. The CDR3 loop reads CASSLDTSYNEQFF. The DNA of the CDR3 is TGTGCCAGCAGCTTAGATACTAGCTACAATGAGCAGTTCTTC.

DNA of the CDR3: TGTGCCAGCAGTTACAGAGATGCTGGAAACACCATATATTTT. Residues: CASSYRDAGNTIYF. V usage is TRBV6-6 and J usage is TRBJ1-3; D gene uncertain. Trimming shortened V by 2 bases and J by 2 bases, and 7 bases separated the two germline ends. This CDR3 has 14 residues. Germline V gene data show CDR1 as MNHNY and CDR2 as SVGAGI (reference sequence).

The gene calls are TRBV7-2 and TRBJ2-5, with 10 bases lining up with TRBD1. Germline loops: CDR1 SGHTA, CDR2 FQGNSA. The CDR3 has 14 amino acids. With 5 bases clipped from V and 4 bases from J, the junction kept 4 bases outside the gene matches. CDR3 residues: CASSTGQGGETQYF. CDR3 DNA: TGTGCCAGCAGCACCGGACAGGGGGGAGAGACCCAGTACTTC. The full variable domain, its missing parts supplied by reference TRBV7-2 and TRBJ2-5, is GAGVSQSPSNKVTEKGKDVELRCDPISGHTALYWYRQSLGQGLEFLIYFQGNSAPDKSGLPSDRFSAERTGGSVSTLTIQRTQQEDSAVYLCASSTGQGGETQYFGPGTRLLVL.

The chain combines TRBV7-9 with TRBJ2-6; D might be TRBD1 or TRBD2, each matching 6 bases. The germline V gene encodes CDR1 SEHNR and CDR2 FQNEAQ (reference sequence). There are 15 residues in the CDR3. V dropped 10 bases and J dropped 3 bases, with 16 bases sitting between them. The CDR3 spells CATTTGASGANVLTF. The DNA of the CDR3 is TGTGCCACCACAACGGGGGCAAGTGGGGCCAACGTCCTGACTTTC.

The table lists this clone with a count of one. The gene calls are TRBV7-2 and TRBJ1-3, with no clear D. CDR1 is SGHTA, CDR2 FQGNSA, per germline. This CDR3 is 13 amino acids long. The V and J ends lost 8 bases and 0 bases respectively, with 8 bases between them. The CDR3 region is CASRPGSGNTIYF. The CDR3 nucleotides are TGTGCCAGCCGGCCCGGCTCTGGAAACACCATATATTTT.

This chain joins TRBV19 and TRBJ2-1; D might be TRBD1 (6 bases). Trimming took 3 bases from V and 8 from J, leaving 20 bases between them. Germline-derived CDR1 and CDR2 are LNHDA and SQIVND (reference sequence). The CDR3 extends over 16 amino acids. The CDR3 bases are TGTGCCAGTAGTATCGGGCCTGGGCAGGGGTTGGATGAGCAGTTCTTC. Protein product: CASSIGPGQGLDEQFF. The full variable domain, rest sourced from reference TRBV19 and TRBJ2-1, is DGGITQSPKYLFRKEGQNVTLSCEQNLNHDAMYWYRQDPGQGLRLIYYSQIVNDFQKGDIAEGYSVSREKKESFPLTVTSAQKNPTAFYLCASSIGPGQGLDEQFFGPGTRLTVL.

The chain recombines TRBV7-3 with TRBJ1-6; D possibly corresponds to TRBD1 (6 bases). V gave up 4 bases and J gave up 9 bases, with 13 bases separating them. The CDR3 extends over 14 amino acids. Germline CDR1 reads SGHTA; CDR2 reads FQGTGA. This CDR3 reads CASSSDRLGSPLHF. Here the CDR3 DNA reads TGTGCCAGCAGCTCAGACAGGTTGGGTTCACCCCTCCACTTT.

The V call is TRBV28, the J call TRBJ2-6, with D uncertain. The CDR3 runs 15 residues. Trimming took 2 bases from V and 4 from J, leaving 9 bases between them. From germline, CDR1 is MDHEN and CDR2 SYDVKM. This CDR3 reads CASSLEGIGANVLTF. As DNA, the CDR3 is TGTGCCAGCAGTTTAGAAGGGATCGGGGCCAACGTCCTGACTTTC.

This clone was observed a handful of times. The chain combines TRBV6-4 with TRBJ1-6, with TRBD1 matching over 11 bases. This CDR3 is 15 amino acids long. After removal of 4 bases from V and 10 bases from J, the junction contained 6 bases not matched to a gene. Germline lookup yields CDR1 MRHNA and CDR2 SNTAGT. The CDR3: CASSVGQGAESPLHF. The CDR3 DNA sequence: TGTGCCAGCAGTGTAGGACAGGGGGCGGAATCACCCCTCCACTTT.

This chain joins TRBV5-1 and TRBJ2-1; 7 bases match TRBD1. Germline CDR1 is SGHRS and CDR2 is YFSETQ. This CDR3 is built from 14 residues. V shed 6 bases and J 6 bases; nucleotides not matched to a gene: 9. Written as DNA, the CDR3 is TGCGCCAGCATAAGAGACAGGGCCCCCAATGAGCAGTTCTTC. Protein product: CASIRDRAPNEQFF.

In nucleotides, the CDR3 is TGTGCCAGCAGTCACCGGGACGATATGGTCCACTTT. Translation: CASSHRDDMVHF. This chain connects TRBV6-5 to TRBJ1-6; possible D gene TRBD1, 5 bases. The CDR3 runs to 12 residues. V gave up 5 bases and J gave up 17 bases, with 16 bases separating them. Germline CDR1 is MNHEY and CDR2 is SVGAGI.

The chain links TRBV2 to TRBJ1-2; the D is unclear. With 0 bases removed from V and 8 bases from J, the gap between germline ends came to 13 bases. The CDR3 consists of 14 residues. Germline V gene sequence: CDR1 SNHLY, CDR2 FYNNEI. CDR3 nucleotide sequence: TGTGCCAGCAGTGAAGCTTTGGGCCTCCTGGGCTACACCTTC. It is translated as CASSEALGLLGYTF. The full variable domain, its missing parts supplied by reference TRBV2 and TRBJ1-2, is EPEVTQTPSHQVTQMGQEVILRCVPISNHLYFYWYRQILGQKVEFLVSFYNNEISEKSEIFDDQFSVERPDGSNFTLKIRSTKLEDSAMYFCASSEALGLLGYTFGSGTRLTVV.

In DNA, the CDR3 is TGCGCCAGCAGCCAAGATACTCGTACAGATACGCAGTATTTT. Its protein is CASSQDTRTDTQYF. This rearrangement joins TRBV4-3 to TRBJ2-3; no reliable D call. The CDR3 consists of 14 residues. V was shortened by 0 bases and J by 3 bases, with 7 bases between the two germline ends. CDR1 and CDR2 (germline): LGHNA, YSLEER.

The gene calls are TRBV21-1 and TRBJ2-2; the table's D gene call, TRBD1, was not cross checked with the DNA. TRBV21-1 represents a pseudogene. The CDR3 runs 18 residues. The CDR3 DNA sequence: TGTGCCAGCAGCTCCGGAGACAGGGGGCGAAGAAACACCGGGGAGCTGTTTTTT. It yields the protein CASSSGDRGRRNTGELFF.

The chain employs TRBV25-1 and TRBJ1-1, with TRBD1 identical over 10 bases. The V segment lost 4 bases and the J segment 5 bases; nucleotides outside the gene matches: 7. The length of the CDR3 is 15 residues. Germline V lookup: CDR1 MGHDK, CDR2 SYGVNS. The CDR3 protein is CASSVQTGGSTEAFF. The CDR3 nucleotides are TGTGCCAGCAGTGTCCAGACAGGGGGCTCAACTGAAGCTTTCTTT.

This clone was recorded only once. The chain is built from TRBV7-3 and TRBJ2-2; D possibly uses TRBD1 or TRBD2 (5 bases each). CDR1 SGHTA and CDR2 FQGTGA come from the germline V gene. The CDR3 has 18 amino acids. V dropped 2 bases and J dropped 0 bases, with 16 bases sitting between them. CDR3 coding DNA: TGTGCCAGCAGCTTAGTGGCCCAGGGAGCGTCGAACACCGGGGAGCTGTTTTTT. This sequence encodes CASSLVAQGASNTGELFF.

This chain uses TRBV6-5 with TRBJ1-5; D is undetermined. Trimming removed 5 bases from V and 7 bases from J, with 18 bases in between. CDR1 MNHEY and CDR2 SVGAGI come from the germline V gene. This CDR3 is 15 amino acids long. The CDR3 DNA reads TGTGCCAGCAGTAACCGTGGAGCCGTGGGACAGCCCCAGCATTTT. It encodes CASSNRGAVGQPQHF.

This clone is a singleton in its sample. The V and J genes are TRBV21-1 and TRBJ2-5; no DNA check was done on the table's D call, TRBD2. The DNA end is more similar to TRBJ2-7, so the J call may be wrong. TRBV21-1 is shown as a pseudogene. CDR3 length: 16 amino acids. The CDR3 nucleotides are TGTGCCAGCAGCAAAGGAACTAGCGGGAGCTCCTACGAGCAGTACTTC. The encoded protein is CASSKGTSGSSYEQYF.

This chain links TRBV27 with TRBJ2-1; the D is unclear. In germline, CDR1 is MNHEY, CDR2 SMNVEV (reference sequence). With 3 bases removed from V and 6 bases from J, the gap between germline ends came to 9 bases. The CDR3 runs to 13 residues. The CDR3 region is CASSFAGPNEQFF. The CDR3 nucleotides are TGTGCCAGCAGTTTTGCAGGACCCAATGAGCAGTTCTTC.

The chain couples TRBV11-2 to TRBJ2-3; D gene unclear. Trimming pared 5 bases from V and 4 bases from J, leaving 10 bases between. CDR3 length: 13 amino acids. Germline CDR1 and CDR2: SGHAT and FQNNGV. This CDR3 is CASSVSGPDTQYF. Written as DNA, the CDR3 is TGTGCCAGCAGCGTCTCCGGTCCAGATACGCAGTATTTT.

The genes are TRBV19 and TRBJ1-5; 8 positions match TRBD1. With 3 bases clipped from V and 4 bases from J, the junction kept 14 bases outside the gene matches. Germline V gene data show CDR1 as LNHDA and CDR2 as SQIVND (reference sequence). This CDR3 contains 18 residues. The CDR3 loop reads CASSIRPGIDRGNQPQHF. The CDR3 bases are TGTGCCAGTAGTATTCGGCCTGGGATCGACAGGGGAAATCAGCCCCAGCATTTT. The entire variable domain, with the rest obtained from reference TRBV19 and TRBJ1-5, is as follows: DGGITQSPKYLFRKEGQNVTLSCEQNLNHDAMYWYRQDPGQGLRLIYYSQIVNDFQKGDIAEGYSVSREKKESFPLTVTSAQKNPTAFYLCASSIRPGIDRGNQPQHFGDGTRLSIL.

The chain employs TRBV6-5 and TRBJ2-7, with D tentatively TRBD1 or TRBD2 (5 bases each). Looked up from germline, CDR1 is MNHEY and CDR2 is SVGAGI. V lost 5 bases, J lost 3 bases, and 14 bases lay in between. The CDR3 is 14 residues long. The CDR3 DNA reads as TGTGCCAGCAGTACGGGGCCGGGGAACTACGAGCAGTACTTC. Protein sequence: CASSTGPGNYEQYF.

This clone was detected a few times. This chain uses TRBV7-2 with TRBJ2-2; TRBD1 aligns across 7 bases. The CDR3 covers 14 residues. V trimming: 0 bases; J trimming: 7 bases; junction bases outside the gene matches: 2. CDR1 SGHTA and CDR2 FQGNSA come from the germline V gene. The CDR3 reads CASSLAGGGGELFF. The CDR3 DNA is TGTGCCAGCAGCTTAGCAGGGGGCGGCGGGGAGCTGTTTTTT.